What follows describes a single TCR beta chain. This clonotype registers as medium-sized (0.01 to 0.1%) within its sample. The antigen it recognizes is unknown. Base qualities are not provided; no much larger clone lies one nucleotide away. Libraries from unsorted PBMCs were made from 2 million PBMCs kept in RNAlater at -80 degrees C until RNA extraction. PBMCs were separated from peripheral blood using Ficoll-Hypaque density gradient centrifugation and then cryopreserved in liquid nitrogen. cDNA was synthesized by template-switch 5'RACE using a primer with a 10-nucleotide random unique molecular identifier that tagged each TCR transcript. Every sequencing run covered 15-18 subjects and yielded more than 200 million TCR-beta sequences. The RNeasy kit was used for extraction of total RNA. TCR-beta VDJ regions were amplified with primers for the TCR constant region and the 5'RACE anchor, using the KAPA Real-time Library Amplification kit. Sample indexes and Illumina adaptors were added in a first PCR, and a second PCR then increased library yield. After purification with Ampure beads, the TCR product of roughly 650 bp was size-selected on a 2% E-gel SizeSelection system. Library quality was checked on a Bioanalyzer, concentration was measured with Qubit, and libraries were quantified with the Kapa Library Quantification kit before pooling. Libraries were sequenced paired-end 2 x 150 bp on an Illumina HiSeq 2500. To increase sequence diversity, roughly 24-32% phiX was spiked into each library pool. Regarding the original processing steps: The UMI-based MiGEC pipeline processed quality-filtered reads and removed over 85% of raw TCR sequences during error correction. VDJ genes were aligned to IMGT germline references, and clonotypes were defined by unique CDR3 amino acid sequence plus V-J genes. Clonal expansion, Shannon diversity and CDR3 relatedness (CalcPairwiseDistances, ClusterSamples) were evaluated with VDJtools, and phylogenetic trees were built with CLCbio workbench. Expanded clones were defined as having at least 8 unique UMIs, based on coefficient-of-variation modelling across technical triplicates. TCRdb passed the public sequencing reads through fastp at Q25 and MiXCR, retaining productive beta sequences. Rows with one shared CDR3 protein collapse into an entry with the most common genes and DNA. TCRdb's processing, not the authors', yielded these V and J calls. The sample includes around 37,000 distinct CDR3 sequences, with roughly an eighth observed a single time. The ten largest clones take up 20% to 30% of the sample.

The data stem from a study of neurological immune-mediated disorders (dated by TCRdb to the late 2010s). In the study overall: Peripheral blood TCR-beta repertoires from patients with HTLV-I-associated myelopathy (HAM/TSP), patients with multiple sclerosis, and healthy controls were compared in the study using UMI-based sequencing. The approximately 110 TCR-beta libraries included longitudinal samples, technical triplicates and paired sorted CD4+ and CD8+ T-cell subsets alongside PBMC samples. The cohort was made up of about 68 subjects, consisting of around 14 HAM/TSP patients, around 35 multiple sclerosis patients and 20 healthy controls.

General study outcomes and caveats: TCR clonal expansion was greatest in HAM/TSP patients and smallest in MS patients, who ranked below even healthy controls. Across subjects, expanded clones never shared an identical CDR3 amino acid sequence, which suggests that the TCR-beta repertoires in every group were private.

The CDR3 goes from the cysteine to the phenylalanine over 17 residues. Left in the record is the CDR3 DNA by itself, 51 bases read in frame from the first base. The V end gives up 4 bases and the J end 5 bases, leaving 12 bases in the junction not matched to a gene. In the germline V gene, CDR1 corresponds to SGHRS and CDR2 to YFSETQ. The chain is encoded by TRBV5-1 joined to TRBJ1-2, and 12 junctional nucleotides match TRBD1. This TCR derives from a woman in her fifties or sixties with HTLV-1-associated myelopathy (HAM/TSP). Input material: PBMCs. For the CDR3, the sequence is CASSRRGQGAGGYGYTF. In nucleotide form, the sequence is TGCGCCAGCAGCAGGAGGGGACAGGGGGCTGGTGGATATGGCTACACCTTC.